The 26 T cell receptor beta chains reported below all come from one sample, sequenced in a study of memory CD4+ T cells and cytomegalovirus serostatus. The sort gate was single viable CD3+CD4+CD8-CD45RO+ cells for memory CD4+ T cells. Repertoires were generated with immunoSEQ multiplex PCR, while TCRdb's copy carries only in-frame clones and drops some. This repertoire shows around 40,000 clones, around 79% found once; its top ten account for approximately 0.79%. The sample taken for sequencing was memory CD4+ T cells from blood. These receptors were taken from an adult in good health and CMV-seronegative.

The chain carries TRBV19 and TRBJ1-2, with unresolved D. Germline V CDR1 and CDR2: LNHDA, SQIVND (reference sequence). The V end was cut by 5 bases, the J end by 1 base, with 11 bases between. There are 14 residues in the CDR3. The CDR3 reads CASSPSRRNYGYTF. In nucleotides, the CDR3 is TGTGCCAGTAGTCCCTCCCGGCGTAACTATGGCTACACCTTC.

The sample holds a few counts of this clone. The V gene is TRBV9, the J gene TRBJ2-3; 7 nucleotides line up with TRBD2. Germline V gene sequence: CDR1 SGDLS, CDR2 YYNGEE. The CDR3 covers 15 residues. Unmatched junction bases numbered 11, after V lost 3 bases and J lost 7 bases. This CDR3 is CASSEITGGPHTQYF. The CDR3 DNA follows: TGTGCCAGCAGCGAGATCACGGGGGGACCGCATACGCAGTATTTT.

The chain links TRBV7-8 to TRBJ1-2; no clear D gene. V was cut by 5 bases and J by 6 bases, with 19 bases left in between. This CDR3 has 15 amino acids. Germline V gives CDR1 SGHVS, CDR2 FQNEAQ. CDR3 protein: CASSLRFGSENGYTF. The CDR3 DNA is TGTGCCAGCAGCCTACGTTTCGGGTCTGAGAATGGCTACACCTTC.

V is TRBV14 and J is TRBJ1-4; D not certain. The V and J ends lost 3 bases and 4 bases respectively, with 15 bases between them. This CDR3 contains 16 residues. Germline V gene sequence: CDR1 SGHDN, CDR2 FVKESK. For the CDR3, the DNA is TGTGCCAGCAGCCATAGACCGGGCCCGAATAATGAAAAACTGTTTTTT. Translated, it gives CASSHRPGPNNEKLFF.

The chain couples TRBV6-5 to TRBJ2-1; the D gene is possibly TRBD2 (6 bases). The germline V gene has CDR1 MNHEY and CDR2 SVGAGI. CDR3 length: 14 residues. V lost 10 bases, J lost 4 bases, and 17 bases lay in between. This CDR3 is CATRRDPAYNEQFF. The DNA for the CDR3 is TGTGCCACCCGGAGGGACCCGGCGTACAATGAGCAGTTCTTC.

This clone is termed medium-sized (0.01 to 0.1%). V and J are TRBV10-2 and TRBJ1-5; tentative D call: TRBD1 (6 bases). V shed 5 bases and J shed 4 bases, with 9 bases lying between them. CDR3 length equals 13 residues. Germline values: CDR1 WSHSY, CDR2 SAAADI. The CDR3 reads CASSSTGNQPQHF. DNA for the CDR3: TGCGCCAGCAGTAGTACAGGGAATCAGCCCCAGCATTTT.

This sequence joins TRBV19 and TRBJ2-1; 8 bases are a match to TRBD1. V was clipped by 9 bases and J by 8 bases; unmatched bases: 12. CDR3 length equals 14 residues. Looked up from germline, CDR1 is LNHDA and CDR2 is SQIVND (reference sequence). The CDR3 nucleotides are TGTGCCAGCGGACAGGGACAAGGTTGGGATGAGCAGTTCTTC. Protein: CASGQGQGWDEQFF.

CDR3 DNA: TGTGCCAGCACCGGGACTAGCGGATACCAAGAGACCCAGTACTTC. Its protein is CASTGTSGYQETQYF. The chain links TRBV11-2 to TRBJ2-5; 11 bases fit TRBD2. With 7 bases clipped from V and 0 bases from J, the junction kept 4 bases outside the gene matches. Per the germline V gene, CDR1 is SGHAT and CDR2 is FQNNGV. The CDR3 runs 15 residues.

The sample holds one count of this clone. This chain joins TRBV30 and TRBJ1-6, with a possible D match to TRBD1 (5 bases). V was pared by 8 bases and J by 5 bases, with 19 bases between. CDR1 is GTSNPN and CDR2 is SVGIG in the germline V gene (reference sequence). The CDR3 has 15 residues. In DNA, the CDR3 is TGTGCCACCAAATTCACCGGGACCGATAATTCACCCCTCCACTTT. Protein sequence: CATKFTGTDNSPLHF.

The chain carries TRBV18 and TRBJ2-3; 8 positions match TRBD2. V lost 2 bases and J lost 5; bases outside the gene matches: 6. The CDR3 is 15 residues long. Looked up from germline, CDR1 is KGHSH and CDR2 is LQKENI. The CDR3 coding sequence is TGTGCCAGCTCACCAACGGGGGGGCCGCTAGATACGCAGTATTTT. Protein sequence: CASSPTGGPLDTQYF.

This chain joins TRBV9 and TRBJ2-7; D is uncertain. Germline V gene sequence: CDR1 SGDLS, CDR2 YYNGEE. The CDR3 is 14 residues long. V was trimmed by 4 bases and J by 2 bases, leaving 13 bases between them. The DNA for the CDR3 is TGTGCCAGCAGCCCCTCCACAATGGCCTACGAGCAGTACTTC. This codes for CASSPSTMAYEQYF.

CDR3 loop: CASSGAGSTTGELFF. The CDR3 DNA reads TGTGCCAGCTCCGGGGCAGGGAGCACCACCGGGGAGCTGTTTTTT. The chain couples TRBV18 to TRBJ2-2; D may match TRBD1 or TRBD2 (5 bases each). The germline V gene encodes CDR1 KGHSH and CDR2 LQKENI. The CDR3 sequence is 15 residues long. V lost 6 bases and J lost 4, with 15 bases in between.

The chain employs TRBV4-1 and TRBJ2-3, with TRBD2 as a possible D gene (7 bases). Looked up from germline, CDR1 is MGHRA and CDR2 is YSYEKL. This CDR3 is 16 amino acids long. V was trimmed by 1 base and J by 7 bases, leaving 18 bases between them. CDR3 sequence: CASSQGAGARGYTQYF. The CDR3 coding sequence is TGCGCCAGCAGCCAAGGGGCGGGGGCGCGTGGGTATACGCAGTATTTT.

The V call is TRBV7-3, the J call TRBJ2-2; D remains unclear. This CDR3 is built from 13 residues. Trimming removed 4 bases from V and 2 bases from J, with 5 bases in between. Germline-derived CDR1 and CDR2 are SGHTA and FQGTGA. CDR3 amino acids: CASSSANTGELFF. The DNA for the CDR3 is TGTGCCAGCAGCTCCGCCAACACCGGGGAGCTGTTTTTT.

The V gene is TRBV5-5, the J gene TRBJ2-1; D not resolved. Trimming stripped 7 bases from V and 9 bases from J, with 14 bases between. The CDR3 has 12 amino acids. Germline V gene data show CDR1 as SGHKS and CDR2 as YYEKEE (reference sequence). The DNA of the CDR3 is TGTGCCAGCCGACCGGAAACGGGTGAGCAGTTCTTC. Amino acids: CASRPETGEQFF.

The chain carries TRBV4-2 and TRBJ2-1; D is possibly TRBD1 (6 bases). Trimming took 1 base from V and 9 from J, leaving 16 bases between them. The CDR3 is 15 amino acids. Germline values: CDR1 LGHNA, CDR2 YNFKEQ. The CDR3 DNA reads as TGTGCCAGCAGCCAAGGCAAGACACAGGGATTTGAGCAGTTCTTC. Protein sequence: CASSQGKTQGFEQFF.

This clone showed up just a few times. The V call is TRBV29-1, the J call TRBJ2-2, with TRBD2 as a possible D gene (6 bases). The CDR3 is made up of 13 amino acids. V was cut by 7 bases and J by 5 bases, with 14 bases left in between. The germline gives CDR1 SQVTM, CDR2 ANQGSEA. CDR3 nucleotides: TGCAGCGGGGACTGGGACGGAACCGGGGAGCTGTTTTTT. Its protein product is CSGDWDGTGELFF.

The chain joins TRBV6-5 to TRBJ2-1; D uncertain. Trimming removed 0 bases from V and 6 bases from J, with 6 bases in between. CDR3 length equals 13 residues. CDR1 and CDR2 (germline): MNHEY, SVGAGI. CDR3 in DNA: TGTGCCAGCAGTTACTCTTTATCCAATGAGCAGTTCTTC. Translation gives CASSYSLSNEQFF.

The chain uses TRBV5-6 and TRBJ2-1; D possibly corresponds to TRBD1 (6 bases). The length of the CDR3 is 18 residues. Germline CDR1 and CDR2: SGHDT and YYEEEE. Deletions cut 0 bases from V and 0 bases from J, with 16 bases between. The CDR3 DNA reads TGTGCCAGCAGCTTGGGTAGGGGGAACTACTTCTCCTACAATGAGCAGTTCTTC. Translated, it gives CASSLGRGNYFSYNEQFF.

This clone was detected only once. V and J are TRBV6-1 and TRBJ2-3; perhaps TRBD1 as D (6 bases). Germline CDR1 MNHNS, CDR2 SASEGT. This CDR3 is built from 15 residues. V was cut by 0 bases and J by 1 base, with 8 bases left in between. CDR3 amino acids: CASSEAGGRTDTQYF. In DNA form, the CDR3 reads TGTGCCAGCAGTGAAGCAGGGGGTCGCACAGATACGCAGTATTTT.

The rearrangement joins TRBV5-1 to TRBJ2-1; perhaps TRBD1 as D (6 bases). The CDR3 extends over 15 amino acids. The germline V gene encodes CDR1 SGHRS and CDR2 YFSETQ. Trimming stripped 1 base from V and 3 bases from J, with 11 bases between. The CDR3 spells CASSLTTGIYNEQFF. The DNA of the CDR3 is TGCGCCAGCAGCTTGACTACAGGGATCTACAATGAGCAGTTCTTC.

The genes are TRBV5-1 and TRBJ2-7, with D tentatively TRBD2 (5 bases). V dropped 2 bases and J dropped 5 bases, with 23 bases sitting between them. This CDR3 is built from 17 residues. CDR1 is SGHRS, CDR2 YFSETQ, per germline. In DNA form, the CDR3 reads TGCGCCAGCAGCTTTGCCACAACCGGGCCCCCCGGGGACGAGCAGTACTTC. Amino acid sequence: CASSFATTGPPGDEQYF.

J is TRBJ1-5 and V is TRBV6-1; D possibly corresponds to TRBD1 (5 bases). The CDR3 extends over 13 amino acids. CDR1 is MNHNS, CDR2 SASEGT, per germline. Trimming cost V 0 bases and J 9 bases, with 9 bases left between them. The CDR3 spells CASSEALGGPQHF. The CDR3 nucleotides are TGTGCCAGCAGTGAAGCGCTTGGGGGGCCCCAGCATTTT.

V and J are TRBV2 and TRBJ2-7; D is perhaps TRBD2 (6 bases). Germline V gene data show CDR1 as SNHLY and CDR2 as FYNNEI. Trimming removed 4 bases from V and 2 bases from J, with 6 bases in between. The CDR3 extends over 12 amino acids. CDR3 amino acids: CASSGGAYEQYF. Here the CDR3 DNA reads TGTGCCAGCAGTGGCGGGGCCTACGAGCAGTACTTC.

The CDR3 region has the DNA TGTGCCAGCAGCTTCAAGGGAGGCGACGAGCAGTACTTC. Its translation: CASSFKGGDEQYF. V and J are TRBV7-3 and TRBJ2-7; D perhaps matches TRBD2 (6 bases). The ends were cut back, 3 bases at V and 5 bases at J, with 11 bases in the middle. The CDR3 is made up of 13 amino acids. CDR1 is SGHTA and CDR2 is FQGTGA in the germline V gene.

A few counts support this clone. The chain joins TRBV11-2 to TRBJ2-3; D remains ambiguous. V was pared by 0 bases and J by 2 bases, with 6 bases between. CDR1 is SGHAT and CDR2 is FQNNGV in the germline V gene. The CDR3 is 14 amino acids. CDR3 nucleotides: TGTGCCAGCAGCTTAGAGGGCCTCACAGATACGCAGTATTTT. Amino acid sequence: CASSLEGLTDTQYF.